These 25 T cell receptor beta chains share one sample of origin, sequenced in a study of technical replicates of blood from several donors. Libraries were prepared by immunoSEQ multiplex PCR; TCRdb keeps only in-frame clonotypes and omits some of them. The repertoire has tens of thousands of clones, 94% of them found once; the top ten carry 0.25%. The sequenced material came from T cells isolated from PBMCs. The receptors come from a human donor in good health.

The CDR3 sequence: CASRTTGGATEAFF. In nucleotides, the CDR3 is TGTGCCAGCAGAACGACAGGGGGCGCGACTGAAGCTTTCTTT. V and J are TRBV28 and TRBJ1-1; TRBD1 aligns across 10 bases. This CDR3 is 14 amino acids long. V shed 6 bases, J shed 5 bases, and the junction held 6 bases outside the gene matches. The V gene's germline CDR1 is MDHEN and CDR2 SYDVKM.

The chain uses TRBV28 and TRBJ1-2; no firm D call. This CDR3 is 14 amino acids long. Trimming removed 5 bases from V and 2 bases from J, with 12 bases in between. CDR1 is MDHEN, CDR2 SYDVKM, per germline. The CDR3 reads CASSPRGVNYGYTF. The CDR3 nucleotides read TGTGCCAGCAGTCCTCGCGGCGTAAACTATGGCTACACCTTC.

The CDR3 DNA is TGTGCCAGCAGTCCCAGGGGGACAGAGCAGTTCTTC. It specifies CASSPRGTEQFF. The chain is built from TRBV27 and TRBJ2-1; 7 nucleotides match TRBD1. V trimming: 5 bases; J trimming: 10 bases; junction bases outside the gene matches: 5. Germline CDR1 and CDR2: MNHEY and SMNVEV (reference sequence). This CDR3 is 12 amino acids long.

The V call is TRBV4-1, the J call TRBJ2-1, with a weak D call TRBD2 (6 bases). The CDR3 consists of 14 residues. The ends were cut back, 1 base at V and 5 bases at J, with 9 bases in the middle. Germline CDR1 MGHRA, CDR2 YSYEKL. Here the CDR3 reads CASSQGTIHNEQFF. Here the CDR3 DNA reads TGCGCCAGCAGCCAAGGGACTATACACAATGAGCAGTTCTTC.

The CDR3: CASTNPGQGFYEQYF. Here the CDR3 DNA reads TGCGCCAGCACTAATCCGGGACAGGGATTTTACGAGCAGTACTTC. This sequence joins TRBV5-1 and TRBJ2-7, with TRBD1 identical over 9 bases. The length of the CDR3 is 15 residues. The germline CDR1 and CDR2 sequences are SGHRS and YFSETQ. V lost 6 bases and J lost 4; bases outside the gene matches: 11.

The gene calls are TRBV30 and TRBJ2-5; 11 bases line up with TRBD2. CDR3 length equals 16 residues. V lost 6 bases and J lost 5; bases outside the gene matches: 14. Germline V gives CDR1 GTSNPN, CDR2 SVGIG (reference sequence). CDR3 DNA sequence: TGTGCCTGTAAAAGGGGTAGCGGGGGGGCCCGGGAGACCCAGTACTTC. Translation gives CACKRGSGGARETQYF.

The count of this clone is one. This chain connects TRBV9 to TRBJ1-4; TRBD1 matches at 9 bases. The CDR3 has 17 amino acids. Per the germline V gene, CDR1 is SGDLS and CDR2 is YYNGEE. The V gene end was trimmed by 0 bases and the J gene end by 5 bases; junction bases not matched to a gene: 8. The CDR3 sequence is CASSVAPAGTGNEKLFF. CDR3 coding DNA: TGTGCCAGCAGCGTAGCCCCGGCCGGGACAGGGAATGAAAAACTGTTTTTT.

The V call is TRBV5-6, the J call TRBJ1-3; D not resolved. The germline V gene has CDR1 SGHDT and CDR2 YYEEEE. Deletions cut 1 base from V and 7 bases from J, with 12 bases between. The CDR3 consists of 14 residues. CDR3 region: CASSLFAAGNTIYF. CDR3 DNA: TGTGCCAGCAGCTTGTTCGCTGCCGGGAACACCATATATTTT.

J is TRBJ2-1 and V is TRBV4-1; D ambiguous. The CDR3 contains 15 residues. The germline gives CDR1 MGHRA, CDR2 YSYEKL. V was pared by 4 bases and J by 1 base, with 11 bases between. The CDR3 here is CASSPEKTSYNEQFF. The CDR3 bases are TGCGCCAGCAGCCCTGAAAAGACTTCCTACAATGAGCAGTTCTTC.

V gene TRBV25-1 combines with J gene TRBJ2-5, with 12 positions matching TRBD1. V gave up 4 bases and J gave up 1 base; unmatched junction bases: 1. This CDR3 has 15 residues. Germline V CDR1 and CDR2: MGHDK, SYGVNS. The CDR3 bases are TGTGCCAGCAGTGCGGGACAGGGGGCCCAAGAGACCCAGTACTTC. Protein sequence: CASSAGQGAQETQYF.

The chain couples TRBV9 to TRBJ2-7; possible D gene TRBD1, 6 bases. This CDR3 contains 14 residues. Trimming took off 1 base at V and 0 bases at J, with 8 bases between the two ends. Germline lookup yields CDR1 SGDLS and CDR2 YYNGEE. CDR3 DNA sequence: TGTGCCAGCAGCGTACTACAGGGCTCCTACGAGCAGTACTTC. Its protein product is CASSVLQGSYEQYF.

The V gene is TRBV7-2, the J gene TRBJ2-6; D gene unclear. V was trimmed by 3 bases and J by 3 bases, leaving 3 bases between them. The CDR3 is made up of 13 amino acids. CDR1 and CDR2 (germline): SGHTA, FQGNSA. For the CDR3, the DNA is TGTGCCAGCAGCTTTCGTGGGGCCAACGTCCTGACTTTC. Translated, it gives CASSFRGANVLTF. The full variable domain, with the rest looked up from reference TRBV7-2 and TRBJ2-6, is GAGVSQSPSNKVTEKGKDVELRCDPISGHTALYWYRQSLGQGLEFLIYFQGNSAPDKSGLPSDRFSAERTGGSVSTLTIQRTQQEDSAVYLCASSFRGANVLTFGAGSRLTVL.

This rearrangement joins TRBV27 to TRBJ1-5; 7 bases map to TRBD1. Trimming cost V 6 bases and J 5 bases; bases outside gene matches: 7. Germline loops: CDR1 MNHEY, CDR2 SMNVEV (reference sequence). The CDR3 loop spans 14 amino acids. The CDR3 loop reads CASRRGQGDQPQHF. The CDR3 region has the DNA TGTGCCAGCAGGAGGGGGCAGGGAGATCAGCCCCAGCATTTT.

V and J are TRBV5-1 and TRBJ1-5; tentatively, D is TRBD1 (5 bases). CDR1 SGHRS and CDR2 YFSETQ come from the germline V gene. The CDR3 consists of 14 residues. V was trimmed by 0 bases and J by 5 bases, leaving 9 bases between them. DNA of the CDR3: TGCGCCAGCAGCTTGGATACAGGTGATCAGCCCCAGCATTTT. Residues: CASSLDTGDQPQHF.

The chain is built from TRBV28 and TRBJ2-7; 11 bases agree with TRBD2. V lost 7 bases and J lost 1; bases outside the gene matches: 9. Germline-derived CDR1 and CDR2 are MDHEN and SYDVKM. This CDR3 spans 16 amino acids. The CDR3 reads CASIQAGTSGSYEQYF. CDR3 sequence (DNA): TGTGCCAGCATCCAAGCGGGGACTAGCGGATCCTACGAGCAGTACTTC.

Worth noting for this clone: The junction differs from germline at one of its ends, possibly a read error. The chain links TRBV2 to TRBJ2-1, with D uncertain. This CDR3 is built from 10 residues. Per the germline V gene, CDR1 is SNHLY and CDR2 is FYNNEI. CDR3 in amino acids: CASSEASRIF. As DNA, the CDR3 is TGTGCCAGCAGTGAAGCGTCCCGTATCTTC.

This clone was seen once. This CDR3 is CASSSFTYEQYF. CDR3 DNA sequence: TGTGCCAGCAGTTCCTTTACCTACGAGCAGTACTTC. The chain employs TRBV28 and TRBJ2-7; D ambiguous. V shed 4 bases and J shed 2 bases, with 6 bases lying between them. This CDR3 is built from 12 residues. Looked up from germline, CDR1 is MDHEN and CDR2 is SYDVKM.

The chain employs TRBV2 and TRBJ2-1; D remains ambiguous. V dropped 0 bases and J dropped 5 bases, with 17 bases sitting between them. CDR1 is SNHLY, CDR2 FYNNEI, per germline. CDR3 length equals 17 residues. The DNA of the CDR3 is TGTGCCAGCAGTGAAGCCTACCTATACCCCCTAAACAATGAGCAGTTCTTC. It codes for CASSEAYLYPLNNEQFF.

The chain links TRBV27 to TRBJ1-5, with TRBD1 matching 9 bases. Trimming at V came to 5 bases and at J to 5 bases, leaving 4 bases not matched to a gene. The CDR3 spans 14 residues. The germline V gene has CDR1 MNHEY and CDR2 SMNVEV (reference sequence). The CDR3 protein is CASSPGTGYQPQHF. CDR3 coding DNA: TGTGCCAGCAGTCCAGGGACAGGGTATCAGCCCCAGCATTTT.

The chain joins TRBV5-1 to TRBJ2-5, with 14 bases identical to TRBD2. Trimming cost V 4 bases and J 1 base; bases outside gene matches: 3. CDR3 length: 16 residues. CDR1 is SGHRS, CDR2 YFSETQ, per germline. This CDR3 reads CASSPGLAGGQETQYF. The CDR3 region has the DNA TGCGCCAGCAGCCCCGGACTAGCGGGGGGCCAAGAGACCCAGTACTTC.

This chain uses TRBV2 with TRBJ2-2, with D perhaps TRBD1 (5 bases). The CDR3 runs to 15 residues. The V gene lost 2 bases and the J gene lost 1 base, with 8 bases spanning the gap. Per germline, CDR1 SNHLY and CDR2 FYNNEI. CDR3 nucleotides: TGTGCCAGCAGTGAAAGGCAGGGGAACACCGGGGAGCTGTTTTTT. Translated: CASSERQGNTGELFF.

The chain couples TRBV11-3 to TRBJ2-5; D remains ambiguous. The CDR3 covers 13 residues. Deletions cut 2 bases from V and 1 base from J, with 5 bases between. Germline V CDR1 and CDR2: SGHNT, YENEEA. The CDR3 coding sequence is TGTGCCAGCAGCTTACGCGGCCAAGAGACCCAGTACTTC. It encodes CASSLRGQETQYF.

DNA of the CDR3: TGTGCCAGCAGCATCCGGGGAACCTCCTACGAGCAGTACTTC. It codes for CASSIRGTSYEQYF. V usage is TRBV11-3 and J usage is TRBJ2-7; D is possibly TRBD2 (5 bases). The CDR3 sequence is 14 residues long. V was trimmed by 5 bases and J by 0 bases, leaving 11 bases between them. In germline, CDR1 is SGHNT, CDR2 YENEEA. The full variable domain, with the rest looked up from reference TRBV11-3 and TRBJ2-7, is EAGVVQSPRYKIIEKKQPVAFWCNPISGHNTLYWYLQNLGQGPELLIRYENEEAVDDSQLPKDRFSAERLKGVDSTLKIQPAELGDSAVYLCASSIRGTSYEQYFGPGTRLTVT.

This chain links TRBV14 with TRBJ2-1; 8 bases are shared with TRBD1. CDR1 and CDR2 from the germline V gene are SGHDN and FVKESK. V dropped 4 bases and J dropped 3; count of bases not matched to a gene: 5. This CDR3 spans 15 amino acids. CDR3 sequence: CASSPYGQGYNEQFF. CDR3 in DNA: TGTGCCAGCAGCCCCTATGGACAGGGCTACAATGAGCAGTTCTTC.

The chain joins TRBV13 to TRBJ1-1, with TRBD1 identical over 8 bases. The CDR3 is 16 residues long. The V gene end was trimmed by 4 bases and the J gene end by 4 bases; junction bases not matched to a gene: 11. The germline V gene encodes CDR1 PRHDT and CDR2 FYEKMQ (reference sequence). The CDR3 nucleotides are TGTGCCAGCAGCTCCAACGTCGGACAGGGTCTCACTGAAGCTTTCTTT. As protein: CASSSNVGQGLTEAFF.